This T cell receptor (beta chain) was sequenced in a study of T cell repertoires in cytomegalovirus infection. Study summary: Recently identified HLA-C-restricted CMV epitopes were used, and well-studied HLA-B-restricted CMV epitopes were used as well. Public TCR beta signature analysis indicated the presence of both CMV infection and matching HLA type.

The V gene's germline CDR1 is LNHDA and CDR2 SQIVND (reference sequence). The CDR3 has 11 residues. Trimming removed 6 bases at V and 8 bases at J, with 10 bases between. Findings and caveats of the study: HLA-C-restricted, CMV-specific TCR beta clonotypes were dominant ex vivo. Summed frequency of shared TCR beta families picked out CMV carriers who also had the relevant HLA.

A single record per CDR3 protein comes from TCRdb applying MiXCR to the reads. This table has about half a million distinct CDR3 sequences, roughly a third appearing once. Turning to this clonotype: The antigen is undetermined.

The TCR sequence derives from a human donor in good health (CMV status not recorded). Some clones in this sample may be carry-over from other donors' samples. V is TRBV19 and J is TRBJ1-1, with D maybe TRBD1 (5 bases). The input for sequencing was cultured PBMCs, taken from culture after CMV antigen stimulation. CDR3 DNA: TGTGCCAGTAGGCTTGGGGGAGAAGCTTTCTTT. Its translation is CASRLGGEAFF.